This T cell receptor beta chain was recorded in a study of identical twins. The study, taken as a whole, reports: Analyses based on zero insertions could be partly confounded by invariant MAIT and iNKT cells. Without tracking the same donors, conclusions rested on cross-sectional statistical analysis.

CDR1 and CDR2 (germline): SGHNT, YYREEE (reference sequence). This CDR3 has 14 amino acids. The V end lost 4 bases, the J end lost 4 bases, and 9 bases lay between the germline ends. This clonotype was detected only a few times. The target antigen is unknown. The authors used template switching to add a universal primer site and gave cDNA unique molecular identifiers. MiXCR was run by TCRdb on the 5' RACE reads, yielding one entry per CDR3 protein. The repertoire holds fewer than 650,000 distinct CDR3 sequences, with around 9.6% as singletons. This sample also belongs to another study, concerning yellow fever vaccine responses in identical twins.

What was sequenced was PBMCs. The sequence was obtained from a woman aged 18-35 years in good health. The chain joins TRBV5-4 to TRBJ1-6; no definite D call. The CDR3 reads CASSASRYNSPLHF. CDR3 nucleotide sequence: TGTGCCAGCAGCGCCTCCCGATATAATTCACCCCTCCACTTT. Using reference TRBV5-4 and TRBJ1-6 for the parts outside the CDR3, the full variable domain is ETGVTQSPTHLIKTRGQQVTLRCSSQSGHNTVSWYQQALGQGPQFIFQYYREEENGRGNFPPRFSGLQFPNYSSELNVNALELDDSALYLCASSASRYNSPLHFGNGTRLTVT.